This passage covers 30 T cell receptor beta chains from one sample sequenced in a study of CXCR3-negative and CXCR3-positive naive CD8 T cells. The study, taken as a whole, reports: Relative to CXCR3-negative naive cells, CXCR3-positive naive cells had more hydrophobic TRB CDR3s.

UMI labels and 5' RACE were used to prepare the TRB cDNA libraries. With the 5' RACE reads reprocessed, TCRdb shows one record per CDR3 protein and no DNA. Its listing shows about 63,000 distinct CDR3 sequences. Antigens for these TCRs are unknown. Sequenced material: naive CXCR3+ CD8+ T cells from blood. The subset is: CD45RO-CCR7+CD27+CD95- naive CD8+ T cells expressing CXCR3 (TNR3+). These receptors all stem from a human donor in good health. Some clones in this sample may be carry-over from other donors' samples.

The chain joins TRBV27 to TRBJ2-7; the TCRdb D gene call, TRBD1, has no DNA to confirm it. Per the germline V gene, CDR1 is MNHEY and CDR2 is SMNVEV (reference sequence). The CDR3 has 13 residues. CDR3 sequence: CASSFGGTYEQYF.

This sequence joins TRBV29-1 and TRBJ1-2. Germline V gives CDR1 SQVTM, CDR2 ANQGSEA. The CDR3 sequence is 11 residues long. CDR3 region: CSVEEGPQYTF.

Here the CDR3 reads CASSGRGNTEAFF. The chain links TRBV6-2 or TRBV6-3 to TRBJ1-1; the TCRdb D gene call, TRBD1, has no DNA to confirm it. CDR1 and CDR2 from the germline V gene are MNHEY and SVGEGT. The CDR3 loop spans 13 amino acids.

The genes are TRBV29-1 and TRBJ2-3; TCRdb outputs TRBD1, but without DNA this stays unchecked. This CDR3 comprises 12 residues. Germline CDR1 SQVTM, CDR2 ANQGSEA. The CDR3 sequence is CSVERQGHTQYF.

This chain uses TRBV13 with TRBJ1-1; TCRdb designates TRBD1, a call that cannot be tested without DNA. CDR1 is PRHDT and CDR2 is FYEKMQ in the germline V gene (reference sequence). This CDR3 has 15 amino acids. The CDR3 region is CASSQAGTGELEAFF. The full variable domain, its missing parts supplied by reference TRBV13 and TRBJ1-1, is AAGVIQSPRHLIKEKRETATLKCYPIPRHDTVYWYQQGPGQDPQFLISFYEKMQSDKGSIPDRFSAQQFSDYHSELNMSSLELGDSALYFCASSQAGTGELEAFFGQGTRLTVV.

The gene calls are TRBV3-1 and TRBJ2-1; TCRdb reports TRBD2, a call that lacks DNA to check it against. The germline V gene has CDR1 LGHDT and CDR2 YNNKEL (reference sequence). There are 18 residues in the CDR3. The chain's CDR3 is CASSQRDLAGGPGNEQFF.

J is TRBJ2-7 and V is TRBV12-3 or TRBV12-4; there is no DNA to check the TCRdb D call of TRBD1. This CDR3 is built from 16 residues. This chain's CDR3 is CASSPGYSRSSYEQYF.

The chain employs TRBV6-2 or TRBV6-3 and TRBJ1-1; TCRdb names TRBD1, which stays unverified in the absence of DNA. CDR3 length: 14 residues. CDR1 and CDR2 from the germline V gene are MNHEY and SVGEGT. The CDR3 reads CASERDSMNTEAFF.

The chain recombines TRBV6-2 or TRBV6-3 with TRBJ2-7. Germline CDR1 reads MNHEY; CDR2 reads SVGEGT. This CDR3 contains 13 residues. This chain's CDR3 is CASSMDSSYEQYF.

The rearrangement joins TRBV5-5 to TRBJ2-7. Germline lookup yields CDR1 SGHKS and CDR2 YYEKEE (reference sequence). The CDR3 spans 13 residues. The CDR3 here is CASSPTEAWEQYF.

The chain combines TRBV6-1 with TRBJ2-7; checking the TCRdb D call of TRBD1 is not possible without DNA. The CDR3 extends over 15 amino acids. Germline lookup yields CDR1 MNHNS and CDR2 SASEGT. CDR3 sequence reads: CASSTHGTGSYEQYF.

This chain connects TRBV12-3 or TRBV12-4 to TRBJ1-1; no DNA is available, so the TRBD1 call from TCRdb remains unchecked. The CDR3 has 13 amino acids. The CDR3 reads CASTPGWNTEAFF.

This chain links TRBV30 with TRBJ2-3; TCRdb's D gene call, TRBD1, goes unchecked for lack of DNA. This CDR3 comprises 14 residues. CDR1 GTSNPN and CDR2 SVGIG come from the germline V gene (reference sequence). CDR3 residues: CAWEGALGTDTQYF.

The J gene is TRBJ2-5, the V gene TRBV10-3; TCRdb indicates TRBD1, and absent DNA this call remains unverified. CDR3 length: 15 amino acids. The germline V gene encodes CDR1 ENHRY and CDR2 SYGVKD. CDR3 amino acids: CAISHKGTNQETQYF.

The V gene is TRBV14, the J gene TRBJ2-5; as DNA is missing, the TRBD1 call by TCRdb cannot be tested. The CDR3 extends over 15 amino acids. Looked up from germline, CDR1 is SGHDN and CDR2 is FVKESK. The CDR3 is CASSQGSGLQETQYF.

The chain is built from TRBV7-2 and TRBJ2-5; TCRdb returns TRBD2, unconfirmable since there is no DNA. CDR3 length: 13 residues. Looked up from germline, CDR1 is SGHTA and CDR2 is FQGNSA. This chain's CDR3 is CASSIRSLETQYF.

J is TRBJ2-3 and V is TRBV7-6; TCRdb returns TRBD2, unconfirmable since there is no DNA. This CDR3 has 17 amino acids. Germline values: CDR1 SGHVS, CDR2 FNYEAQ. The CDR3 region is CASSDNPSGGDTDTQYF.

This rearrangement joins TRBV12-3 or TRBV12-4 to TRBJ1-3. The CDR3 extends over 12 amino acids. CDR3 amino acids: CASRQMDGTIYF.

The chain uses TRBV29-1 and TRBJ2-7; TCRdb designates TRBD1, a call that cannot be tested without DNA. Germline CDR1 SQVTM, CDR2 ANQGSEA. The CDR3 spans 13 residues. The CDR3 sequence: CSVRVGGMYEQYF.

The chain combines TRBV12-3 or TRBV12-4 with TRBJ2-7; TCRdb gives TRBD1 as the D gene, but with no DNA this cannot be confirmed. The CDR3 extends over 15 amino acids. CDR3 residues: CASSFRGRNPYDQYF.

The V and J genes are TRBV5-1 and TRBJ2-7; the D call of TRBD1 rests on TCRdb alone, since no DNA is present to check it. CDR3 size: 15 residues. CDR1 is SGHRS and CDR2 is YFSETQ in the germline V gene. CDR3 region: CASSGSDRGPYEQYF.

This sequence joins TRBV29-1 and TRBJ2-5. CDR1 and CDR2 from the germline V gene are SQVTM and ANQGSEA. The CDR3 is made up of 14 amino acids. CDR3 sequence: CSVEFVDSQETQYF.

This chain links TRBV7-2 with TRBJ2-3; no DNA is available, so the TRBD1 call from TCRdb remains unchecked. The germline gives CDR1 SGHTA, CDR2 FQGNSA. The CDR3 runs to 13 residues. CDR3: CASSFPAGHTQYF. Full variable domain (remainder filled in from reference TRBV7-2 and TRBJ2-3): GAGVSQSPSNKVTEKGKDVELRCDPISGHTALYWYRQSLGQGLEFLIYFQGNSAPDKSGLPSDRFSAERTGGSVSTLTIQRTQQEDSAVYLCASSFPAGHTQYFGPGTRLTVL.

The J gene is TRBJ2-7, the V gene TRBV20-1; TCRdb picks TRBD1, but there is no DNA to check that call. CDR3 size: 15 residues. Germline loops: CDR1 DFQATT, CDR2 SNEGSKA (reference sequence). CDR3 region: CSARGLGTGDYEQYF.

V usage is TRBV12-3 or TRBV12-4 and J usage is TRBJ2-7; the D call from TCRdb, TRBD1, cannot be confirmed without DNA. This CDR3 is built from 12 residues. The CDR3 loop reads CASSPPIYEQYF.

The gene calls are TRBV7-9 and TRBJ2-2; TCRdb reports TRBD1, a call that lacks DNA to check it against. In germline, CDR1 is SEHNR, CDR2 FQNEAQ (reference sequence). This CDR3 comprises 13 residues. CDR3 sequence: CAGDRVIAGELFF.

This rearrangement joins TRBV4-1 to TRBJ1-5. CDR3 length: 16 amino acids. Germline CDR1 MGHRA, CDR2 YSYEKL. The CDR3: CASSQDSSYSNQPQHF.

V and J are TRBV20-1 and TRBJ2-7; TCRdb's D call of TRBD2 is untestable without DNA. CDR1 and CDR2 (germline): DFQATT, SNEGSKA (reference sequence). This CDR3 contains 14 residues. CDR3 amino acids: CSARVAGGVYEQYF.

The V and J genes are TRBV6-2 or TRBV6-3 and TRBJ2-3; the D gene TCRdb calls, TRBD2, cannot be checked with no DNA. CDR3 length: 15 amino acids. Looked up from germline, CDR1 is MNHEY and CDR2 is SVGEGT. The CDR3 sequence: CASTEGEGSTDTQYF.

V and J are TRBV29-1 and TRBJ2-1; without DNA, the TCRdb call of TRBD2 cannot be checked. CDR1 is SQVTM, CDR2 ANQGSEA, per germline. The CDR3 extends over 13 amino acids. The CDR3 loop reads CSVPGTSTDEQFF.